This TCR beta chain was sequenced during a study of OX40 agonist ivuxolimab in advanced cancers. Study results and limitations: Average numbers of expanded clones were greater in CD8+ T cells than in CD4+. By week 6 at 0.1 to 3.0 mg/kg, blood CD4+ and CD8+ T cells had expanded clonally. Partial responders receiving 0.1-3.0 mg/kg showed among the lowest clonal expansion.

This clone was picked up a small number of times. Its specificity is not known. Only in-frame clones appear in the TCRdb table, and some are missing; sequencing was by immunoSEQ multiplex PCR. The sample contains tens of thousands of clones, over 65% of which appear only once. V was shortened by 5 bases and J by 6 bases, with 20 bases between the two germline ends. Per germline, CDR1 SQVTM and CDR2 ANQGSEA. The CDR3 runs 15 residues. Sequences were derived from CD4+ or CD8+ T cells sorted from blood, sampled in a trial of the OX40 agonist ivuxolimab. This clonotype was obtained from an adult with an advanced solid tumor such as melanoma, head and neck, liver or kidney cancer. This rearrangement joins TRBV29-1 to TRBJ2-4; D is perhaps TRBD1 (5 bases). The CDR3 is CSVIFVPGPTNIQYF. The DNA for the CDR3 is TGCAGCGTTATTTTTGTTCCAGGGCCCACAAACATTCAGTACTTC.